Presented here are 2 T cell receptor beta chains from one specimen sequenced in a study of OX40 agonist ivuxolimab in advanced cancers. Sequencing used immunoSEQ multiplex PCR; TCRdb keeps in-frame clones, though not all of them. The sample contains over 50,000 clones, 70% to 90% of which appear only once. Sequencing was performed on CD4+ or CD8+ T cells sorted from blood, taken in a trial of the OX40 agonist ivuxolimab. The receptors shown here come from an adult with an advanced solid tumor such as melanoma, head and neck, liver or kidney cancer.

The rearrangement links TRBV10-1 to TRBJ1-2; no reliable D call. V was trimmed by 2 bases and J by 4 bases, leaving 8 bases between them. Germline CDR1 reads WNHNN; CDR2 reads SYGVQD (reference sequence). There are 13 residues in the CDR3. CDR3 protein: CASSERAGYGYTF. CDR3 coding DNA: TGCGCCAGCAGTGAGAGGGCTGGCTATGGCTACACCTTC.

The CDR3 coding sequence is TGTGCCAGCAGCTTAGCTGCAAATGAGCAGTTCTTC. Amino acid sequence: CASSLAANEQFF. This rearrangement joins TRBV7-6 to TRBJ2-1; the D is unclear. From germline, CDR1 is SGHVS and CDR2 FNYEAQ. V was shortened by 0 bases and J by 7 bases, with 4 bases between the two germline ends. This CDR3 has 12 residues.